This T cell receptor beta chain was recovered during a study of blood T cell repertoires in COVID-19. Turning to the study itself: Samples taken during acute and convalescent COVID-19 were collected in the United States, Italy and Spain. In each case, the material was cDNA or gDNA derived from T cells, B-cell-depleted T cells, or PBMCs.

V was shortened by 4 bases and J by 4 bases, with 8 bases between the two germline ends. Per germline, CDR1 MNHEY and CDR2 SMNVEV (reference sequence). CDR3 size: 13 residues. This clone appeared a few times. Per the original data handling: Estimation of nucleated cell counts was performed using reference gene primer amplification. Libraries were prepared by immunoSEQ multiplex PCR; TCRdb keeps only in-frame clonotypes and omits some of them. The V and J calls and the clone size are those of that table, but D and trimming were determined from the DNA. This table holds about 82,000 clones, approximately 80% found once.

Material for sequencing was peripheral blood. J is TRBJ1-5 and V is TRBV27; D uncertain. The TCR was taken from a man at least 80 years old with acute or convalescent COVID-19. Here the CDR3 DNA reads TGTGCCAGCAGTTACACAATTAATCAGCCCCAGCATTTT. Translation gives CASSYTINQPQHF.